The present T cell receptor (beta chain) was sequenced within a study of OX40 agonist ivuxolimab in advanced cancers. Study context: From roughly 20 to 90 years was the age range, with a mean of around 60 years, and around 84% were male. Regarding the study as a whole: The CD4+ and CD8+ T cells in the blood had expanded clonally by week 6 at 0.1 to 3.0 mg/kg. Researchers report that CD8+ T cells had, on average, more expanded clones than CD4+. Some nonresponders also had low normalized T-cell clonal expansion.

For this clone: Its antigen is still unknown.

This CDR3 region has 14 residues. Between the trimmed V and J ends, which lost 4 bases and 4 bases, there was a span of 10 bases. Germline V lookup: CDR1 MGHRA, CDR2 YSYEKL. The repertoire was sequenced with immunoSEQ multiplex PCR; TCRdb's copy has only in-frame clones and lacks some. The data show about 6,300 clones, less than 85% seen once. The clonotype originates from an adult with an advanced solid tumor such as melanoma, head and neck, liver or kidney cancer. The chain uses TRBV4-1 and TRBJ2-2; no clear D. This specimen consisted of CD4+ or CD8+ T cells sorted from blood, obtained in a trial of the OX40 agonist ivuxolimab. CDR3 nucleotide sequence: TGCGCCAGCAGCCCCTACCAGGTCACCGGGGAGCTGTTTTTT. This sequence encodes CASSPYQVTGELFF.